One and the same sample provided the 6 T cell receptor beta chains below, sequenced in a study of blood T cell repertoires in COVID-19. Profiled with immunoSEQ multiplex PCR; TCRdb holds only in-frame clones, not every one. Counted here are fewer than 75,000 clones, around 87% occurring once; the ten biggest clones make up approximately 8.3%. The sequencing input was peripheral blood. Source of these receptors: a man between 45 and 60 years old with active COVID-19.

The chain carries TRBV6-5 and TRBJ2-1; TRBD2 matches at 8 bases. The CDR3 consists of 16 residues. The junction had 8 bases not matched to a gene; V was cut back by 0 bases and J by 7 bases. From germline, CDR1 is MNHEY and CDR2 SVGAGI. CDR3 sequence reads: CASSYSSSGPLNEQFF. The CDR3 coding sequence is TGTGCCAGCAGTTACTCCTCTAGCGGGCCTCTGAATGAGCAGTTCTTC.

V is TRBV5-1 and J is TRBJ2-1; 9 nucleotides agree with TRBD2. CDR3 length: 16 residues. Trimming cost V 1 base and J 4 bases; bases outside gene matches: 6. Per germline, CDR1 SGHRS and CDR2 YFSETQ. CDR3: CASSLPRGGVYNEQFF. As DNA, the CDR3 is TGCGCCAGCAGCTTGCCGCGCGGGGGGGTTTACAATGAGCAGTTCTTC.

This chain connects TRBV27 to TRBJ2-1; 12 bases align to TRBD2. The CDR3 consists of 15 residues. CDR1 is MNHEY, CDR2 SMNVEV, per germline (reference sequence). V lost 5 bases, J lost 10 bases, and 9 bases stayed unmatched. The CDR3, as DNA: TGTGCCAGCAGTAATGGCCTAGCGGGAGGGAACGAGCAGTTCTTC. It is translated as CASSNGLAGGNEQFF.

This clone was recorded once. The chain couples TRBV4-1 to TRBJ2-1, with 8 positions matching TRBD2. Losses at the gene ends were 4 bases for V and 3 bases for J; bases not matched to a gene: 5. CDR1 MGHRA and CDR2 YSYEKL come from the germline V gene. The CDR3 runs 15 residues. CDR3 residues: CASSPGLGDYNEQFF. CDR3 nucleotide sequence: TGCGCCAGCAGCCCGGGACTAGGAGACTACAATGAGCAGTTCTTC.

The chain couples TRBV9 to TRBJ2-2, with TRBD1 matching over 9 bases. With V trimmed by 0 bases and J by 6 bases, 12 bases remained unmatched. Per germline, CDR1 SGDLS and CDR2 YYNGEE. This CDR3 spans 18 amino acids. The CDR3 coding sequence is TGTGCCAGCAGCGTAGATTTTTCCCCAAACAGGGGGCCCGGGGAGCTGTTTTTT. Its translation is CASSVDFSPNRGPGELFF. Filled out from reference TRBV9 and TRBJ2-2, the complete variable domain reads DSGVTQTPKHLITATGQRVTLRCSPRSGDLSVYWYQQSLDQGLQFLIQYYNGEERAKGNILERFSAQQFPDLHSELNLSSLELGDSALYFCASSVDFSPNRGPGELFFGEGSRLTVL.

The chain recombines TRBV7-9 with TRBJ2-1; D perhaps matches TRBD2 (6 bases). Trimming stripped 5 bases from V and 2 bases from J, with 13 bases between. The CDR3 covers 15 residues. In germline, CDR1 is SEHNR, CDR2 FQNEAQ (reference sequence). The CDR3 nucleotides are TGTGCCAGCAGCCAGGGACTCGCTACCTACAATGAGCAGTTCTTC. Protein product: CASSQGLATYNEQFF.